Sequencing of this T cell receptor (beta chain) was carried out in a study of CD8 T cells in Susac syndrome. CD8+ and CD4+ T cells from blood underwent TCR beta sequencing. This clonotype was recorded once. CDR3 length: 13 residues. The V gene's germline CDR1 is DFQATT and CDR2 SNEGSKA (reference sequence). Trimming pared 1 base from V and 4 bases from J, leaving 10 bases between. The RNA, roughly 0.45 to 1 ug, was put through reverse transcription using random hexamers. The authors amplified TCR beta CDR3 across 54 Vbeta and 13 Jbeta using immunoSEQ multiplex PCR. Via MiXCR, TCRdb re-called the immunoSEQ multiplex PCR reads, giving one row per CDR3 protein. The data show roughly 150,000 distinct CDR3 sequences, with about 94% seen just once and over 0.2% held by the top ten.

V is TRBV20-1 and J is TRBJ1-2, with D hard to call. This TCR came from a human donor with multiple sclerosis. Specimen: CD8+ T cells from PBMCs. CDR3 DNA: TGCAGTGCTAGAGGGACGGCGAGCTATGGCTACACCTTC. It translates to CSARGTASYGYTF.